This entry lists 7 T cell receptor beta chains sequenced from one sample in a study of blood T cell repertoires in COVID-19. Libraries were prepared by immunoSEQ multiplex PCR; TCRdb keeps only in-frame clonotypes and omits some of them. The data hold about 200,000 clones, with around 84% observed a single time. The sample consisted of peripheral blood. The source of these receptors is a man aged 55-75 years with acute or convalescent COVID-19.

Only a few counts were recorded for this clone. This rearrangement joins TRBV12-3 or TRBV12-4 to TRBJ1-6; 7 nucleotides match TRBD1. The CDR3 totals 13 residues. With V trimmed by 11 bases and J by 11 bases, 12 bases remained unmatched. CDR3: CAPRPGGRTPLHF. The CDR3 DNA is TGTGCCCCCAGACCAGGGGGAAGGACACCCCTCCACTTT.

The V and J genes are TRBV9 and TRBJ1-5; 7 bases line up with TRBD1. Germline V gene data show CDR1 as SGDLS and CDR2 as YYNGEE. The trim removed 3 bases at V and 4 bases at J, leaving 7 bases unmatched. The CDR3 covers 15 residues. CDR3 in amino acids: CASSALGQANQPQHF. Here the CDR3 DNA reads TGTGCCAGCAGCGCCCTAGGACAGGCGAATCAGCCCCAGCATTTT.

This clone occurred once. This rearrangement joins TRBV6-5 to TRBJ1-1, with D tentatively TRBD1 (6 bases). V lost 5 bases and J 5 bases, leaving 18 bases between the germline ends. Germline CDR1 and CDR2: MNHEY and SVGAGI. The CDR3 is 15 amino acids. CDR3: CASSTTGRSSTEAFF. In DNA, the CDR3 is TGTGCCAGCAGTACCACAGGGCGGTCGAGTACTGAAGCTTTCTTT.

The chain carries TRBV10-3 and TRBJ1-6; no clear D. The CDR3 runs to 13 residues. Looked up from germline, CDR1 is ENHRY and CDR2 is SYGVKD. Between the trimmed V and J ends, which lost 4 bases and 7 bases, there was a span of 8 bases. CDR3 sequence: CAISGEVNSPLHF. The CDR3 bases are TGTGCCATCAGTGGTGAGGTCAATTCACCCCTCCACTTT.

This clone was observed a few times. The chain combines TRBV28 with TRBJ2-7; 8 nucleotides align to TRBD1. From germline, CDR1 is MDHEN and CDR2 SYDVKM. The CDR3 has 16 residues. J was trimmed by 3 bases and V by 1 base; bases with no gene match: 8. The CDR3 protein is CASSLSPGGVGYEQYF. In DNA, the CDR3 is TGTGCCAGCAGTTTATCCCCAGGGGGCGTTGGCTACGAGCAGTACTTC.

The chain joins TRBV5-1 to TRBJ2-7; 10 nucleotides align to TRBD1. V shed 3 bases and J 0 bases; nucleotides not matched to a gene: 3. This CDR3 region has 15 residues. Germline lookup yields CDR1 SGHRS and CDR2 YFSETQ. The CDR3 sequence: CASSWGDRGSYEQYF. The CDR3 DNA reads TGCGCCAGCAGCTGGGGGGACAGGGGCTCCTACGAGCAGTACTTC.

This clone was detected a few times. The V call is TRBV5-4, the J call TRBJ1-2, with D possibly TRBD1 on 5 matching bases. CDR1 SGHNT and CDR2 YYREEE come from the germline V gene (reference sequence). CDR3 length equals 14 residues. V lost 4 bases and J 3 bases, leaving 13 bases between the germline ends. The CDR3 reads CASSGIFRDYGYTF. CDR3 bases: TGTGCCAGCAGCGGAATTTTCAGGGACTATGGCTACACCTTC.